This T cell receptor (beta chain) derives from a study of blood T cell repertoires in COVID-19. About the study: Before being deemed recovered, Cohort 3 donors had two negative PCRs, clearance, or symptom resolution. PBMCs, B-cell-depleted T cells, or T cells were the source of the cDNA or gDNA that made up the material.

Original data processing: It was from reference gene primer amplification that nucleated cell counts were estimated. The data were produced by immunoSEQ multiplex PCR, yet TCRdb's version contains in-frame clones alone and is incomplete. D and trimming come from the DNA, and the V and J calls and clone size come from that table. The sample contains 400,000 or so clones, about 90% of which appear only once. Trimming removed 4 bases at V and 2 bases at J, with 9 bases between. From germline, CDR1 is SGHTA and CDR2 FQGNSA. The CDR3 totals 14 residues. Cohort assignment relied on participant-reported clinical history.

The chain combines TRBV7-2 with TRBJ1-5, with D possibly being TRBD1 (5 bases). The clonotype comes from a man aged 40-49 years in a cohort exposed to, infected with or recovered from COVID-19 (not recorded which). Sequenced material: PBMCs or T cells enriched from blood (not recorded which). The CDR3 sequence: CASSSGIGNQPQHF. The CDR3 nucleotides read TGTGCCAGCAGCTCAGGGATAGGCAATCAGCCCCAGCATTTT.